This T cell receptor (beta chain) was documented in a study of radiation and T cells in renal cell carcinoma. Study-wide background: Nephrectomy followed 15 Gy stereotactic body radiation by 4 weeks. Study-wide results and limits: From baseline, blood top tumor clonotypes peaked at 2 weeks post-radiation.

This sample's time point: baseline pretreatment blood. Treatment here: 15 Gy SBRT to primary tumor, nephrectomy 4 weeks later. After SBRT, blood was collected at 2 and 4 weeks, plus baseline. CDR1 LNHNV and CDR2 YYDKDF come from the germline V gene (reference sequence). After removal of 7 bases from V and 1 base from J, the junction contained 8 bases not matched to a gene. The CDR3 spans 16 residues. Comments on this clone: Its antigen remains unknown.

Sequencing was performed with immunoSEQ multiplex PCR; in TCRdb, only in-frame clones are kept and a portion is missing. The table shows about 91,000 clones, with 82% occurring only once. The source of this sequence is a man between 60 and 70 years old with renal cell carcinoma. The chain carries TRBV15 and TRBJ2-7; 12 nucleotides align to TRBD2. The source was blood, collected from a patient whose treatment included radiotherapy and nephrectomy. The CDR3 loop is CATTSGRAENSYEQYF. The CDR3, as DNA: TGTGCCACCACTAGCGGGAGGGCCGAAAATTCCTACGAGCAGTACTTC.